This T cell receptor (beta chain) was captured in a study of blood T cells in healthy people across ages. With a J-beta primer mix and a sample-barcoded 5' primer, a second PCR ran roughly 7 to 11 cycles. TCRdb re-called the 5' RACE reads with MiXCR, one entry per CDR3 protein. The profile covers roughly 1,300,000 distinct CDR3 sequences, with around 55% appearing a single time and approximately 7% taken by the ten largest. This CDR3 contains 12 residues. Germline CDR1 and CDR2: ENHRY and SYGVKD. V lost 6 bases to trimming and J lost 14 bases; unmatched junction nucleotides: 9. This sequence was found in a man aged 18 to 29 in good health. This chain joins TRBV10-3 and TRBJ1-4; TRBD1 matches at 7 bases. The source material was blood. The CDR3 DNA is TGTGCCATCAGCTTACAGGGGAGGGACCTGTTTTTT. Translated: CAISLQGRDLFF.